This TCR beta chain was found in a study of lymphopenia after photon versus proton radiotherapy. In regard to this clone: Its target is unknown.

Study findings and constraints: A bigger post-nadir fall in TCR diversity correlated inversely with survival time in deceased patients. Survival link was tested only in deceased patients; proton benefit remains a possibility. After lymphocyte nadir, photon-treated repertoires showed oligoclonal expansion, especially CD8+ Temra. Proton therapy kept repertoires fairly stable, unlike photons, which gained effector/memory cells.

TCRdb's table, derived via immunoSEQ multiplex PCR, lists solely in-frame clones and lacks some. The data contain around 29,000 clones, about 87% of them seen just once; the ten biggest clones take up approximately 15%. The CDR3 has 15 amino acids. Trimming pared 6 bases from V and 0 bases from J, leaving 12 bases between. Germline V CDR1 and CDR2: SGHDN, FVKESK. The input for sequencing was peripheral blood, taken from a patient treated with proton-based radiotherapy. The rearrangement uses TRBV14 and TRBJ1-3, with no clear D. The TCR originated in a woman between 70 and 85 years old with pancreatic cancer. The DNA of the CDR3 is TGTGCCAGCAGTCGTAAACAGTCCTCTGGAAACACCATATATTTT. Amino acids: CASSRKQSSGNTIYF.